Presented here are 19 T cell receptor beta chains from one specimen sequenced in a study of cytomegalovirus exposure and HLA in healthy donors. This PCR relied on a set of 60 Vbeta primers and 13 Jbeta primers. The table came from immunoSEQ multiplex PCR; TCRdb's copy has only in-frame clones and leaves some out. The sample has some 110,000 clones, around 61% seen once. Sequences were obtained from PBMCs. The source of these receptors is a woman aged 25 to 45 in good health and CMV-seronegative.

This clone was counted a single time. The chain has TRBV4-1 and TRBJ2-7; D might be TRBD2 (6 bases). The germline gives CDR1 MGHRA, CDR2 YSYEKL. This CDR3 contains 15 residues. V was pared by 4 bases and J by 4 bases, with 17 bases between. The CDR3: CASSRIPTGTYEQYF. Here the CDR3 DNA reads TGCGCCAGCAGCCGGATACCTACCGGGACTTACGAGCAGTACTTC.

This clone was seen once. V gene TRBV5-6 combines with J gene TRBJ1-6; 8 positions match TRBD1. Germline trimming cut 4 bases from V and 6 bases from J; bases unmatched to any gene: 6. Per the germline V gene, CDR1 is SGHDT and CDR2 is YYEEEE. CDR3 length: 15 residues. The CDR3 sequence: CASSPMTGVNSPLHF. CDR3 nucleotides: TGTGCCAGCAGCCCAATGACAGGGGTTAATTCACCCCTCCACTTT.

The gene calls are TRBV28 and TRBJ2-2; 10 bases are a match to TRBD2. The CDR3 loop spans 20 amino acids. The germline gives CDR1 MDHEN, CDR2 SYDVKM. Germline trimming cut 6 bases from V and 0 bases from J; bases unmatched to any gene: 16. The chain's CDR3 is CASSAPLAGEIKANTGELFF. The CDR3 DNA follows: TGTGCCAGCAGCGCGCCCCTAGCGGGAGAAATCAAGGCGAACACCGGGGAGCTGTTTTTT.

V usage is TRBV28 and J usage is TRBJ1-1; no clear D. V gave up 3 bases and J gave up 5 bases, with 16 bases separating them. The CDR3 is 15 residues long. In germline, CDR1 is MDHEN, CDR2 SYDVKM. The CDR3 nucleotides are TGTGCCAGCAGTTTTATCTCCCGAACGGGGACTGAAGCTTTCTTT. Residues: CASSFISRTGTEAFF.

The J gene is TRBJ1-1, the V gene TRBV2; D not resolved. The CDR3 has 13 amino acids. Trimming took 4 bases from V and 5 from J, leaving 11 bases between them. Germline V lookup: CDR1 SNHLY, CDR2 FYNNEI. The CDR3 reads CASSAWGGTEAFF. The DNA for the CDR3 is TGTGCCAGCAGTGCCTGGGGAGGGACTGAAGCTTTCTTT.

V usage is TRBV7-2 and J usage is TRBJ2-7; TRBD2 is a possible D gene (5 bases). Germline CDR1 and CDR2: SGHTA and FQGNSA. The V gene lost 5 bases and the J gene lost 3 bases, with 11 bases spanning the gap. CDR3 length equals 13 residues. CDR3 DNA: TGTGCCAGCAGCCTTAGCGCGATCTACGAGCAGTACTTC. It translates to CASSLSAIYEQYF.

This chain uses TRBV2 with TRBJ2-5, with D maybe TRBD1 (5 bases). The ends were cut back, 0 bases at V and 5 bases at J, with 16 bases in the middle. This CDR3 comprises 16 residues. The germline gives CDR1 SNHLY, CDR2 FYNNEI. This CDR3 reads CASSEALQGLRETQYF. The CDR3 DNA sequence: TGTGCCAGCAGTGAAGCGCTTCAGGGTTTACGGGAGACCCAGTACTTC.

J is TRBJ2-2 and V is TRBV28; D gene ambiguous. In germline, CDR1 is MDHEN, CDR2 SYDVKM. This CDR3 is 15 amino acids long. The V end lost 1 base, the J end lost 6 bases, and 12 bases lay between the germline ends. The CDR3 reads CASSLYGRSAGELFF. CDR3 bases: TGTGCCAGCAGTTTATATGGCAGGTCGGCCGGGGAGCTGTTTTTT.

The rearrangement uses TRBV19 and TRBJ2-7; maybe TRBD2 (6 bases). V dropped 5 bases and J dropped 5 bases, with 19 bases sitting between them. The CDR3 covers 15 residues. Germline values: CDR1 LNHDA, CDR2 SQIVND (reference sequence). The CDR3 bases are TGTGCCAGTAGTCCCTACTCCGGGACTTCAGACGAGCAGTACTTC. It specifies CASSPYSGTSDEQYF.

The chain couples TRBV7-8 to TRBJ2-1, with TRBD2 matching 10 bases. Germline CDR1 is SGHVS and CDR2 is FQNEAQ. V dropped 2 bases and J dropped 0; count of bases not matched to a gene: 1. This CDR3 spans 16 amino acids. CDR3 region: CASSLWTSGSYNEQFF. In DNA form, the CDR3 reads TGTGCCAGCAGCTTATGGACTAGCGGCTCCTACAATGAGCAGTTCTTC.

The rearrangement uses TRBV15 and TRBJ2-1, with 13 nucleotides matching TRBD2. Trimming took 1 base from V and 5 from J; bases not matched to a gene: 2. This CDR3 region has 16 residues. CDR1 and CDR2 (germline): LNHNV, YYDKDF (reference sequence). CDR3 in amino acids: CATSRGGTSGNNEQFF. CDR3 sequence (DNA): TGTGCCACCAGCAGAGGTGGGACTAGCGGGAACAATGAGCAGTTCTTC.

This clone turned up a few times. Additional DNA sequences in this sample encode the identical CDR3. The V gene is TRBV11-3, the J gene TRBJ1-1; D uncertain. The CDR3 length is 13 residues. The germline V gene encodes CDR1 SGHNT and CDR2 YENEEA. The ends were cut back, 3 bases at V and 2 bases at J, with 7 bases in the middle. The CDR3 DNA reads TGTGCCAGCAGCTTCTCAGTAAACACTGAAGCTTTCTTT. It specifies CASSFSVNTEAFF. Full variable domain (outside the CDR3, taken from reference TRBV11-3 and TRBJ1-1): EAGVVQSPRYKIIEKKQPVAFWCNPISGHNTLYWYLQNLGQGPELLIRYENEEAVDDSQLPKDRFSAERLKGVDSTLKIQPAELGDSAVYLCASSFSVNTEAFFGQGTRLTVV.

This clone showed up just a few times. This chain connects TRBV20-1 to TRBJ1-1; D is unclear. CDR1 is DFQATT and CDR2 is SNEGSKA in the germline V gene (reference sequence). The CDR3 is 10 residues long. The germline V and J ends were trimmed by 2 bases and 7 bases, with 5 bases remaining between them. The CDR3 loop is CSARTNEAFF. In nucleotides, the CDR3 is TGCAGTGCTAGAACAAATGAAGCTTTCTTT.

This clone appeared a few times. V and J are TRBV7-2 and TRBJ2-3; 10 nucleotides line up with TRBD1. Trimming removed 0 bases from V and 2 bases from J; junction bases left unmatched: 8. The CDR3 runs 18 residues. From germline, CDR1 is SGHTA and CDR2 FQGNSA. The CDR3 sequence is CASSLASTGTGVTDTQYF. DNA for the CDR3: TGTGCCAGCAGCTTAGCCTCGACCGGGACAGGGGTCACAGATACGCAGTATTTT.

The rearrangement uses TRBV28 and TRBJ2-7; 8 bases agree with TRBD2. Germline CDR1 and CDR2: MDHEN and SYDVKM. The CDR3 spans 14 residues. V shed 5 bases and J 3 bases; nucleotides not matched to a gene: 6. DNA for the CDR3: TGTGCCAGCAGTCCTACAGGGACTAGCTACGAGCAGTACTTC. Its protein product is CASSPTGTSYEQYF. Filled out from reference TRBV28 and TRBJ2-7, the complete variable domain reads DVKVTQSSRYLVKRTGEKVFLECVQDMDHENMFWYRQDPGLGLRLIYFSYDVKMKEKGDIPEGYSVSREKKERFSLILESASTNQTSMYLCASSPTGTSYEQYFGPGTRLTVT.

V and J are TRBV5-1 and TRBJ2-4; D unresolved. The CDR3 covers 12 residues. CDR1 is SGHRS, CDR2 YFSETQ, per germline. With 8 bases removed from V and 6 bases from J, the gap between germline ends came to 12 bases. In DNA, the CDR3 is TGCGCCAGACTATTGCCTCGAAACATTCAGTACTTC. As protein: CARLLPRNIQYF. Combining the CDR3 with reference TRBV5-1 and TRBJ2-4 gives the whole variable domain KAGVTQTPRYLIKTRGQQVTLSCSPISGHRSVSWYQQTPGQGLQFLFEYFSETQRNKGNFPGRFSGRQFSNSRSEMNVSTLELGDSALYLCARLLPRNIQYFGAGTRLSVL.

The chain has TRBV5-6 and TRBJ2-2; D possibly corresponds to TRBD2 (6 bases). The germline V gene has CDR1 SGHDT and CDR2 YYEEEE. V lost 5 bases to trimming and J lost 7 bases, with 18 bases between them. The CDR3 runs 15 residues. The CDR3 loop reads CASSFADRELGELFF. As DNA, the CDR3 is TGTGCCAGCAGTTTTGCGGATCGGGAGCTCGGGGAGCTGTTTTTT.

This chain's CDR3 is CASSEGAGQGISPLHF. The CDR3 DNA sequence: TGTGCCAGCAGTGAAGGTGCGGGACAGGGGATTTCACCCCTCCACTTT. This chain joins TRBV2 and TRBJ1-6; 10 nucleotides line up with TRBD1. Looked up from germline, CDR1 is SNHLY and CDR2 is FYNNEI. Losses at the gene ends were 1 base for V and 9 bases for J; bases not matched to a gene: 6. The CDR3 runs to 16 residues.

V and J are TRBV10-3 and TRBJ2-7; TRBD2 matches 14 bases. The germline V gene has CDR1 ENHRY and CDR2 SYGVKD. CDR3 length: 18 amino acids. Trimming removed 0 bases from V and 0 bases from J; junction bases left unmatched: 4. This CDR3 reads CAISESIGLAGGSYEQYF. CDR3 nucleotide sequence: TGTGCCATCAGTGAGTCGATTGGACTAGCGGGAGGCTCCTACGAGCAGTACTTC.